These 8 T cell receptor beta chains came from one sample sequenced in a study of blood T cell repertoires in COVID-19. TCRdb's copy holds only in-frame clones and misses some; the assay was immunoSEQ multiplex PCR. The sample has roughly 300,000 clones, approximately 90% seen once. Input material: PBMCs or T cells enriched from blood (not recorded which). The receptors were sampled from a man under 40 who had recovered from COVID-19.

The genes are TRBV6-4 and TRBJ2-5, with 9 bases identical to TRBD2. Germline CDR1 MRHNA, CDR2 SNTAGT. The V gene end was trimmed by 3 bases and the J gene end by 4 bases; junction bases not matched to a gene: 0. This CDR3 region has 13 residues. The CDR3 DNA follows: TGTGCCAGCAGTGAACTAGCGGGAGAGACCCAGTACTTC. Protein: CASSELAGETQYF.

The CDR3 DNA reads as TGTGCCAGTAGTAGACAGGGAACTGGGGCCAACGTCCTGACTTTC. This codes for CASSRQGTGANVLTF. The chain combines TRBV19 with TRBJ2-6; TRBD1 matches 7 bases. J gave up 2 bases and V 4 bases, and 2 bases lay outside the gene matches. The CDR3 spans 15 residues. From germline, CDR1 is LNHDA and CDR2 SQIVND (reference sequence).

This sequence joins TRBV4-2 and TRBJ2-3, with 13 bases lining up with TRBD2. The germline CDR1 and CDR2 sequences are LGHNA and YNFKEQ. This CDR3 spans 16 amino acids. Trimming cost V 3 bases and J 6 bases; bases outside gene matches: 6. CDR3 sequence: CASSQDTSGRGDTQYF. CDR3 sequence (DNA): TGTGCCAGCAGCCAGGATACTAGCGGGAGGGGGGATACGCAGTATTTT.

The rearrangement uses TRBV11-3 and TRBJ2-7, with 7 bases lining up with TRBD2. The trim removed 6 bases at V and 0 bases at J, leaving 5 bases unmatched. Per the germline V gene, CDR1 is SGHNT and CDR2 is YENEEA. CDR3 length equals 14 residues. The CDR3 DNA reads TGTGCCAGCAGACGACTAGCCGGCTCCTACGAGCAGTACTTC. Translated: CASRRLAGSYEQYF.

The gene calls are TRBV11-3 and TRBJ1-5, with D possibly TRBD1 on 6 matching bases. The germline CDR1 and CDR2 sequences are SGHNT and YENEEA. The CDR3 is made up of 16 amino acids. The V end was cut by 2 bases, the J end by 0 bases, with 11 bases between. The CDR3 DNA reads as TGTGCCAGCAGCTTAAGGACAGCCTATAGCAATCAGCCCCAGCATTTT. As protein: CASSLRTAYSNQPQHF.

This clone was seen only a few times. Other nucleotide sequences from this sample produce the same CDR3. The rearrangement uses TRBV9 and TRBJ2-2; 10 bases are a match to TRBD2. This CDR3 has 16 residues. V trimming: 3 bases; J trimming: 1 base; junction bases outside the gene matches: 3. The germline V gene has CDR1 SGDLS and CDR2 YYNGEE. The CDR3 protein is CASSGRLAGNTGELFF. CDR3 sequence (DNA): TGTGCCAGCAGCGGCCGACTAGCGGGGAACACCGGGGAGCTGTTTTTT.

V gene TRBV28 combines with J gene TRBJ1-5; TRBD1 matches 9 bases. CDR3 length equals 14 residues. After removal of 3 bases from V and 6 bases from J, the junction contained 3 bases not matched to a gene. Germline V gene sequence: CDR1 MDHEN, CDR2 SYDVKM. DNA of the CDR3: TGTGCCAGCAGTTTGGGACAGGGAGTTCAGCCCCAGCATTTT. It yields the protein CASSLGQGVQPQHF.

The chain's CDR3 is CASSWGQAIYMEGETQYF. In DNA, the CDR3 is TGTGCCAGCAGCTGGGGACAGGCCATCTATATGGAAGGCGAGACCCAGTACTTC. V gene TRBV7-8 combines with J gene TRBJ2-5, with TRBD1 matching over 8 bases. The J segment lost 5 bases and the V segment lost 4 bases, leaving 18 bases of the junction unmatched. The CDR3 contains 18 residues. Germline CDR1 is SGHVS and CDR2 is FQNEAQ.